These 20 T cell receptor beta chains were all obtained from the same sample, sequenced in a study of T cell repertoires in cytomegalovirus infection. Antigens of these TCRs are unknown. Each CDR3 protein is one row after TCRdb ran MiXCR on the reads. Of tens of thousands of distinct CDR3 sequences listed, more than 20% are singletons. The specimen comprised CD8+ T cells from cultured PBMCs, sampled from culture after CMV antigen stimulation. The source of these receptors is a human donor in good health (CMV status not recorded). Some clones in this sample may be carry-over from other donors' samples.

This clonotype came up many times. The genes are TRBV7-2 and TRBJ1-4, with unresolved D. Germline-derived CDR1 and CDR2 are SGHTA and FQGNSA. CDR3 length: 15 amino acids. V lost 4 bases, J lost 4 bases, and 13 bases lay in between. The CDR3 here is CASSSSSLINEKLFF. CDR3 DNA sequence: TGTGCCAGCAGCTCAAGTTCACTGATTAATGAAAAACTGTTTTTT.

V is TRBV14 and J is TRBJ2-7; possibly TRBD2 for D (6 bases). Trimming pared 3 bases from V and 0 bases from J, leaving 9 bases between. The CDR3 runs 14 residues. Germline lookup yields CDR1 SGHDN and CDR2 FVKESK. The CDR3 region has the DNA TGTGCCAGCAGCCAGTCCGGGAGCTCCTACGAGCAGTACTTC. Amino acids: CASSQSGSSYEQYF.

The chain has TRBV28 and TRBJ1-6; maybe TRBD1 (6 bases). The V gene's germline CDR1 is MDHEN and CDR2 SYDVKM. The length of the CDR3 is 17 residues. Trimming shortened V by 3 bases and J by 0 bases, and 12 bases separated the two germline ends. DNA for the CDR3: TGTGCCAGCAGTTTCCGGACAGAAGGCTCCTATAATTCACCCCTCCACTTT. It translates to CASSFRTEGSYNSPLHF.

The chain employs TRBV5-5 and TRBJ2-7, with 11 positions matching TRBD2. This CDR3 region has 16 residues. J lost 3 bases, V lost 4 bases, and 9 bases had no gene match. From germline, CDR1 is SGHKS and CDR2 YYEKEE (reference sequence). The CDR3 is CASSAATSGRGYEQYF. Written as DNA, the CDR3 is TGTGCCAGCAGCGCCGCAACTAGCGGGAGAGGCTACGAGCAGTACTTC.

A note on this clonotype: Germline is not matched at one junction end, which may reflect a read error. The J gene is TRBJ1-1, the V gene TRBV2, with D possibly being TRBD1 (5 bases). Germline V gene sequence: CDR1 SNHLY, CDR2 FYNNEI. This CDR3 comprises 22 residues. For the CDR3, the DNA is TGTGTCAGCAGTGAAAGAAGGAGACCCTCTAGACCCGGGACCGTCGGGAACACTGAAGCTTTCTTT. Translation gives CVSSERRRPSRPGTVGNTEAFF.

Details on this clonotype: Being one base from a much bigger clone, this may be a read error. The V and J genes are TRBV11-2 and TRBJ1-1; unclear D gene. Germline CDR1 and CDR2: SGHAT and FQNNGV. CDR3 size: 14 residues. Here the CDR3 reads CAGSLEGVNTEAFF. CDR3 sequence (DNA): TGTGCCGGCAGCTTAGAAGGAGTGAACACTGAAGCTTTCTTT.

This clonotype was seen a few times. This rearrangement joins TRBV7-7 to TRBJ2-5, with TRBD1 identical over 9 bases. This CDR3 comprises 15 residues. V shed 5 bases and J 5 bases; nucleotides not matched to a gene: 9. Germline CDR1 and CDR2: SSHAT and FNYEAQ (reference sequence). This chain's CDR3 is CASSLGQGWEETQYF. The CDR3 nucleotides are TGTGCCAGCAGCCTTGGACAGGGGTGGGAGGAGACCCAGTACTTC.

This clonotype appeared many times. The V gene is TRBV7-8, the J gene TRBJ1-6; the match to TRBD1 covers 9 bases. Germline V gives CDR1 SGHVS, CDR2 FQNEAQ. V lost 5 bases, J lost 11 bases, and 7 bases stayed unmatched. This CDR3 comprises 14 residues. The CDR3 region has the DNA TGTGCCAGCAGCCGAAGGGACAGGGTAACACCCCTCCACTTT. Translation gives CASSRRDRVTPLHF.

In this sample, this clonotype turned up a few times. This chain joins TRBV6-6 and TRBJ1-2, with D possibly being TRBD1 (5 bases). Germline CDR1 and CDR2: MNHNY and SVGAGI (reference sequence). Trimming left V 0 bases short and J 2 bases short, with 28 bases between. CDR3 length: 21 residues. This CDR3 is CASSYSRGRPGTEDQNYGYTF. In nucleotides, the CDR3 is TGTGCCAGCAGTTACTCAAGAGGTCGACCCGGGACGGAAGACCAAAACTATGGCTACACCTTC.

This clonotype came up a few times. The rearrangement links TRBV20-1 to TRBJ1-1, with D unclear. Trimming pared 6 bases from V and 5 bases from J, leaving 19 bases between. The CDR3 runs to 14 residues. Germline CDR1 reads DFQATT; CDR2 reads SNEGSKA (reference sequence). CDR3 DNA: TGCAGTGCAGCCTCCGAGGGATGGGTAACTGAAGCTTTCTTT. This sequence encodes CSAASEGWVTEAFF.

This clonotype has only a few counts. This chain links TRBV4-3 with TRBJ2-1, with TRBD1 identical over 7 bases. This CDR3 has 17 amino acids. Germline loops: CDR1 LGHNA, CDR2 YSLEER. V shed 0 bases, J shed 4 bases, and the junction held 9 bases outside the gene matches. In DNA, the CDR3 is TGCGCCAGCAGCCAAGATGTAGACAGGGAAGGGTACAATGAGCAGTTCTTC. Encoded protein: CASSQDVDREGYNEQFF.

CDR3 DNA sequence: TGTGCCAGCAGTTACCTCGGTCAGGAGACGCTCTATAGCAATCAGCCCCAGCATTTT. Protein: CASSYLGQETLYSNQPQHF. V usage is TRBV6-2 or TRBV6-3 and J usage is TRBJ1-5; D gene uncertain. CDR3 size: 19 residues. Trimming removed 2 bases at V and 0 bases at J, with 20 bases between. CDR1 is MNHEY and CDR2 is SVGEGT in the germline V gene.

In this sample, this clonotype turned up many times. This chain joins TRBV11-2 and TRBJ1-1; 8 bases align to TRBD1. This CDR3 has 16 residues. Per the germline V gene, CDR1 is SGHAT and CDR2 is FQNNGV. V shed 5 bases and J 6 bases; nucleotides not matched to a gene: 14. The chain's CDR3 is CASSQPQWTGRPEAFF. CDR3 nucleotides: TGTGCCAGCAGCCAACCCCAATGGACAGGGAGGCCTGAAGCTTTCTTT.

The V call is TRBV6-5, the J call TRBJ2-7, with D tentatively TRBD2 (5 bases). CDR1 is MNHEY and CDR2 is SVGAGI in the germline V gene. Trimming cost V 0 bases and J 2 bases, with 11 bases left between them. The CDR3 consists of 15 residues. CDR3 coding DNA: TGTGCCAGCAGTTACTCGAGCGGTAGGGCCTACGAGCAGTACTTC. This encodes CASSYSSGRAYEQYF.

The chain is built from TRBV6-5 and TRBJ2-7; D is perhaps TRBD1 or TRBD2 (5 bases each). The CDR3 covers 14 residues. Trimming left V 5 bases short and J 4 bases short, with 15 bases between. Germline values: CDR1 MNHEY, CDR2 SVGAGI. The CDR3 is CASSPLRGLYEQYF. The CDR3 DNA reads as TGTGCCAGCAGTCCTCTGAGGGGATTATACGAGCAGTACTTC.

This clonotype was recorded many times. The chain is built from TRBV4-1 and TRBJ1-2; 9 bases map to TRBD1. CDR1 MGHRA and CDR2 YSYEKL come from the germline V gene. Unmatched junction bases numbered 3, after V lost 0 bases and J lost 4 bases. This CDR3 is built from 15 residues. The CDR3 loop reads CASSQDSGQGYGYTF. CDR3 bases: TGCGCCAGCAGCCAAGATTCGGGACAGGGCTATGGCTACACCTTC.

This clonotype has more than one count but fewer than ten. CDR3 coding DNA: TGTGCCAGCAGTTCCGGGGGGAACTACAATGAGCAGTTCTTC. Translation: CASSSGGNYNEQFF. This chain links TRBV7-9 with TRBJ2-1; 7 bases agree with TRBD2. J lost 3 bases, V lost 6 bases, and 5 bases had no gene match. The CDR3 length is 14 residues. From germline, CDR1 is SEHNR and CDR2 FQNEAQ (reference sequence).

The V gene is TRBV20-1, the J gene TRBJ2-3, with D maybe TRBD2 (7 bases). This CDR3 region has 15 residues. Germline V gene sequence: CDR1 DFQATT, CDR2 SNEGSKA (reference sequence). The CDR3 DNA follows: TGCAGCCGGCGGATAGCGGGCCAGGGGACAGATACGCAGTATTTT. Translation gives CSRRIAGQGTDTQYF.

This clonotype occurred many times. V usage is TRBV27 and J usage is TRBJ1-2; D call uncertain. The CDR3 spans 15 residues. The V and J ends lost 2 bases and 0 bases respectively, with 10 bases between them. CDR1 is MNHEY, CDR2 SMNVEV, per germline (reference sequence). In DNA form, the CDR3 reads TGTGCCAGCAGTTTAAGTCCGACCACTAACTATGGCTACACCTTC. Its protein product is CASSLSPTTNYGYTF.

V and J are TRBV7-3 and TRBJ1-1, with D possibly matching TRBD1 (5 bases). Germline loops: CDR1 SGHTA, CDR2 FQGTGA. With 3 bases removed from V and 4 bases from J, the gap between germline ends came to 9 bases. The CDR3 is 13 amino acids. The CDR3 loop is CASSFGGSTEAFF. The CDR3, as DNA: TGTGCCAGCAGCTTCGGGGGGAGCACTGAAGCTTTCTTT.